In this sample, the clone carrying this T cell receptor (beta chain) turned up many times. The V gene lost 3 bases and the J gene lost 3 bases, with 11 bases spanning the gap. The CDR3 runs 15 residues. The V gene's germline CDR1 is SGHVS and CDR2 FNYEAQ. The data were taken from a study of blood T cell repertoires in COVID-19. Study-level background: The cDNA or gDNA used as material had been derived from T cells, B-cell-depleted T cells, or PBMCs.

Source study methods: How many nucleated cells were present was estimated from reference gene primer amplification. Profiled with immunoSEQ multiplex PCR; TCRdb holds only in-frame clones, not every one. Clone size and V and J calls were adopted from that table, with D and trimming inferred from the DNA. The sample consists of about 220,000 clones, 80% to 85% of them appearing once. This clonotype was obtained from a woman aged 55-69 years who had recovered from COVID-19. The gene calls are TRBV7-6 and TRBJ1-4, with a possible D match to TRBD1 (5 bases). The sequenced sample was peripheral blood. This CDR3 reads CASSLIGAANEKLFF. In DNA, the CDR3 is TGTGCCAGCAGCTTGATAGGGGCGGCTAATGAAAAACTGTTTTTT.